What follows describes a single TCR beta chain. No antigen is known for it. The sample comes from a study of T cell responses to AZD1222 COVID-19 vaccine. Pooled samples include second doses given at about 4 or 12 weeks. General study findings and limits: A reported finding is that nearly half of spike-specific TCRs target unmutated variant regions. There were mostly white British donors and more females than males, and clonal diversity was possibly underestimated. Sampled repertoires all dated from after the peak T cell response.

Repertoires were generated with immunoSEQ multiplex PCR, while TCRdb's copy carries only in-frame clones and drops some. Seen here are some 140,000 clones, 80% to 90% observed once, and the top ten hold around 9.5%. Germline CDR1 SGHRS, CDR2 YFSETQ. The length of the CDR3 is 14 residues. The V gene end was trimmed by 3 bases and the J gene end by 6 bases; junction bases not matched to a gene: 8. The rearrangement uses TRBV5-1 and TRBJ1-2; 7 nucleotides line up with TRBD1. The input for sequencing was peripheral blood, taken 28 days after the second AZD1222 dose. This sequence originates from an adult who received the AZD1222 COVID-19 vaccine. The DNA of the CDR3 is TGCGCCAGCAGCTCCTCTACAGGGGAGGATGGCTACACCTTC. Translation gives CASSSSTGEDGYTF.